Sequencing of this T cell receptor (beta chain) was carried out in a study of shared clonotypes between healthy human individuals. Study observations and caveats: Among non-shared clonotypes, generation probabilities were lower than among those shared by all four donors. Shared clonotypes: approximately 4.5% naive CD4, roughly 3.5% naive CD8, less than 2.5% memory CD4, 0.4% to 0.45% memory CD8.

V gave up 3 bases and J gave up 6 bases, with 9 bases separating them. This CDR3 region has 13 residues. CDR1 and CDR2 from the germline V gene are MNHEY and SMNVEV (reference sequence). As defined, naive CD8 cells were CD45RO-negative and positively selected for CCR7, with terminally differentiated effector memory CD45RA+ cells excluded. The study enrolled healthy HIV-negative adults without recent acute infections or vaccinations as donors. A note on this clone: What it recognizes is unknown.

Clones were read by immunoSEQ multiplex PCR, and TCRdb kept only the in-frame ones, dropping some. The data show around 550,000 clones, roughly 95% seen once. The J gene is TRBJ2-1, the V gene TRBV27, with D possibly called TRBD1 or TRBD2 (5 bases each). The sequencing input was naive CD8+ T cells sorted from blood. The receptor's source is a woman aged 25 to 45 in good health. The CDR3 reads CASSLGVGNEQFF. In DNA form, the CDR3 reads TGTGCCAGCAGTTTGGGGGTGGGCAATGAGCAGTTCTTC.